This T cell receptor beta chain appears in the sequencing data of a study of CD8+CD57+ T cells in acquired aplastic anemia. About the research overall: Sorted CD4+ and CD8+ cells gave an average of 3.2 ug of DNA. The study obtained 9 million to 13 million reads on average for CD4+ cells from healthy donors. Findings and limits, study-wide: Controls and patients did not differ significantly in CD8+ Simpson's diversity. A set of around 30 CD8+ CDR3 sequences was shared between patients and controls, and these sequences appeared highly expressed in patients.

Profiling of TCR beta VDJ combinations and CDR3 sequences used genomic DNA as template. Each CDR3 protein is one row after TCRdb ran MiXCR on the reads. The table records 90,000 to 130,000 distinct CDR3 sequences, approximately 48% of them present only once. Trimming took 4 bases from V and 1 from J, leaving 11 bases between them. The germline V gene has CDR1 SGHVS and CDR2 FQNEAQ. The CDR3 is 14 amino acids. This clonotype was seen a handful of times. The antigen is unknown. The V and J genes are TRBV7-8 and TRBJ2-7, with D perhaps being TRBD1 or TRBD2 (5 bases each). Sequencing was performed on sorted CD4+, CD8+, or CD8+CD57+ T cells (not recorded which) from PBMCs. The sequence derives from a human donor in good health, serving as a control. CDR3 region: CASSSYGTSYEQYF. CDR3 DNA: TGTGCCAGCAGCTCCTACGGGACGTCCTACGAGCAGTACTTC.